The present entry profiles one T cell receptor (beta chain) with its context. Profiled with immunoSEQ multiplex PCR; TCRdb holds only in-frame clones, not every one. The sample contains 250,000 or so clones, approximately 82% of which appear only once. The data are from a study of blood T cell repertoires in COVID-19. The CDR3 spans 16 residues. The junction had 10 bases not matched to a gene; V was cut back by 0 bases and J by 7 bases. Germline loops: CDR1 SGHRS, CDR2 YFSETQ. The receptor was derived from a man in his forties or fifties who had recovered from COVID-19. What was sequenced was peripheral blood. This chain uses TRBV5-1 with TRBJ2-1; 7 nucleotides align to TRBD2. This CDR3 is CASSLALAGVVNEQFF. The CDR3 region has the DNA TGCGCCAGCAGCTTGGCACTTGCGGGAGTTGTGAATGAGCAGTTCTTC.